The source of this T cell receptor beta chain is a study of T cell changes during pregnancy in multiple sclerosis. The V gene's germline CDR1 is SEHNR and CDR2 FQNEAQ (reference sequence). Between the trimmed V and J ends, which lost 5 bases and 6 bases, there was a span of 15 bases. The CDR3 sequence is 14 residues long. Clones were sequenced by immunoSEQ multiplex PCR, and TCRdb holds only the in-frame ones, with some missing. The top ten hold approximately 1.1% of the sample, which has approximately 37,000 clones, roughly 89% seen once. The source of this sequence is a female donor with multiple sclerosis, enrolled in a pregnancy study. The sequenced sample was CD4+ T cells from peripheral blood mononuclear cells, obtained in the first trimester of pregnancy. The chain recombines TRBV7-9 with TRBJ2-3; D is undetermined. CDR3 DNA: TGTGCCAGCAGCCCACCCCGAGTGCTCGATACGCAGTATTTT. It specifies CASSPPRVLDTQYF.